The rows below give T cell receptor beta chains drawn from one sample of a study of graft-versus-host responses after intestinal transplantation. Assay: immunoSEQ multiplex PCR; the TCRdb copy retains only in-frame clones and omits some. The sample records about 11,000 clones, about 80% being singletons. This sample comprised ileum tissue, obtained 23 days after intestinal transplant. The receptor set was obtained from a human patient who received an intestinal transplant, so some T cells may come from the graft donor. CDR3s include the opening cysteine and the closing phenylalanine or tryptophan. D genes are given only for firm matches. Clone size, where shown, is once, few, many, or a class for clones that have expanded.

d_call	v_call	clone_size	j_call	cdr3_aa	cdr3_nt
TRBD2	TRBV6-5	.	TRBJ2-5	CASTREGTQYF	TGTGCCAGCACCCGGGAGGGGACCCAGTACTTC
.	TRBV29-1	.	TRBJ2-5	CSVEGVVGGRWETQYF	TGCAGCGTTGAGGGGGTGGTTGGAGGGAGGTGGGAGACCCAGTACTTC
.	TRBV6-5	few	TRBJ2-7	CASSEEVISGEQYF	TGTGCCAGCAGTGAAGAAGTGATTTCAGGGGAGCAGTACTTC
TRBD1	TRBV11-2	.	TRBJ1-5	CASSQDRVPQPQHF	TGTGCCAGCAGCCAGGACAGGGTCCCTCAGCCCCAGCATTTT
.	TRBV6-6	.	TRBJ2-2	CASSFRGPHTGELFF	TGTGCCAGCAGTTTCAGGGGACCGCACACCGGGGAGCTGTTTTTT
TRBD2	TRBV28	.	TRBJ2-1	CASRFAGDFYEQFF	TGTGCCAGCAGATTCGCGGGAGATTTCTATGAGCAGTTCTTC
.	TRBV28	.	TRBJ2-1	CASSLRLNEQFF	TGTGCCAGCAGTCTGAGGCTCAATGAGCAGTTCTTC
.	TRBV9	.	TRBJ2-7	CASSVAQGTGYEQYF	TGTGCCAGCAGCGTAGCTCAGGGGACGGGCTACGAGCAGTACTTC
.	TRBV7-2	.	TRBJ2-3	CASSLLQSTDTQYF	TGTGCCAGCAGCTTATTGCAGAGCACAGATACGCAGTATTTT
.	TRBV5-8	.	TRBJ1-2	CASSFFWEYDYGYTF	TGTGCCAGCAGCTTTTTCTGGGAATATGACTATGGCTACACCTTC
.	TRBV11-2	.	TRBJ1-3	CASSLFRSSGNTIYF	TGTGCCAGCAGCCTTTTCCGTTCCTCTGGAAACACCATATATTTT
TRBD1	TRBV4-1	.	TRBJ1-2	CASSPSLGQGPNYGYTF	TGCGCCAGCAGCCCCTCTCTCGGACAGGGACCTAACTATGGCTACACCTTC
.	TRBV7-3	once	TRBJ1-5	CASSLTLLQGNQPQHF	TGTGCCAGCAGCTTAACGTTACTACAGGGCAATCAGCCCCAGCATTTT
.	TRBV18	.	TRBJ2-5	CASSPWQLQETQYF	TGTGCCAGCTCACCATGGCAGCTCCAAGAGACCCAGTACTTC
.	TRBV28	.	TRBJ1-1	CASSLFTLDTEAFF	TGTGCCAGCAGTTTATTCACTCTGGACACTGAAGCTTTCTTT
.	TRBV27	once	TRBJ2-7	CAAGPLVTEQYF	TGTGCCGCCGGCCCCCTCGTTACCGAGCAGTACTTC
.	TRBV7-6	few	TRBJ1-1	CASSLRGTEAFF	TGTGCCAGCAGCTTACGGGGGACTGAAGCTTTCTTT
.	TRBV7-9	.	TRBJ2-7	CASSSIRDEQYF	TGTGCCAGCAGCTCAATAAGGGACGAGCAGTACTTC
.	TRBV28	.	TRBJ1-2	CASSFWGGYGYTF	TGTGCCAGCAGTTTCTGGGGGGGCTATGGCTACACCTTC
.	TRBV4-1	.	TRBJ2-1	CASSFRGRANNEQFF	TGCGCCAGCAGCTTTAGGGGGAGGGCCAATAATGAGCAGTTCTTC
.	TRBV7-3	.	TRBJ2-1	CASSLTGTFEQFF	TGTGCCAGCAGCTTAACCGGGACATTTGAGCAGTTCTTC
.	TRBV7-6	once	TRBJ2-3	CASSLAGSTGLTDTQYF	TGTGCCAGCAGCTTAGCGGGGTCGACAGGCCTCACAGATACGCAGTATTTT